The 27 T cell receptor beta chains reported below all come from one sample, sequenced in a study of CD8+ T cells in alopecia areata. The treatment is: oral pan-JAK inhibitor, 5-10 mg twice daily. cDNA prepared by RNA extraction and subsequent reverse transcription served as the template for sequencing. The assay was immunoSEQ multiplex PCR, and TCRdb's table has in-frame clones only and misses some. The sample yields some 95,000 clones, 44% seen once. The sample here was CD8+ T cells sorted from blood, taken at week 24, from a patient treated with tofacitinib. These receptors all come from a human donor with alopecia areata.

As for this clone: Other DNA variants within this sample encode the same CDR3. The chain has TRBV4-1 and TRBJ2-7; possibly TRBD1 for D (6 bases). CDR3 length: 15 amino acids. V lost 0 bases and J lost 5, with 14 bases in between. CDR1 is MGHRA, CDR2 YSYEKL, per germline. The CDR3 spells CASSQDSTGWDEQYF. The DNA of the CDR3 is TGCGCCAGCAGCCAAGATAGTACAGGGTGGGACGAGCAGTACTTC.

The rearrangement joins TRBV27 to TRBJ1-1; 7 bases align to TRBD1. Trimming removed 8 bases from V and 0 bases from J; junction bases left unmatched: 6. The germline V gene encodes CDR1 MNHEY and CDR2 SMNVEV (reference sequence). The CDR3 is 14 residues long. CDR3 DNA: TGTGCCAGCGCTGCAGGGGGGATGAACACTGAAGCTTTCTTT. Translation: CASAAGGMNTEAFF.

This clone was found a few times. V and J are TRBV29-1 and TRBJ2-1; no firm D call. This CDR3 is built from 13 residues. CDR1 and CDR2 from the germline V gene are SQVTM and ANQGSEA. V gave up 7 bases and J gave up 8 bases, with 18 bases separating them. The CDR3 sequence: CSAEESDSDEQFF. CDR3 DNA: TGCAGCGCGGAAGAAAGCGACTCAGATGAGCAGTTCTTC.

The chain recombines TRBV7-9 with TRBJ1-2; D may be TRBD1 (6 bases). Trimming took off 6 bases at V and 5 bases at J, with 13 bases between the two ends. The CDR3 extends over 13 amino acids. The V gene's germline CDR1 is SEHNR and CDR2 FQNEAQ (reference sequence). This chain's CDR3 is CASSSRGSYGYTF. The CDR3 coding sequence is TGTGCCAGCAGTTCAAGGGGGTCGTATGGCTACACCTTC.

This clone was recorded a few times. The chain recombines TRBV30 with TRBJ1-2; no reliable D call. The CDR3 length is 12 residues. Per the germline V gene, CDR1 is GTSNPN and CDR2 is SVGIG (reference sequence). V lost 0 bases and J 14 bases, leaving 16 bases between the germline ends. The CDR3 spells CAWSVTVGLETF. The CDR3 DNA sequence: TGTGCCTGGAGTGTAACAGTAGGGCTGGAGACCTTC.

The table lists this clone with a count of one. This chain joins TRBV30 and TRBJ1-2; TRBD1 aligns across 9 bases. CDR3 length: 15 residues. Germline V gives CDR1 GTSNPN, CDR2 SVGIG (reference sequence). The J segment lost 5 bases and the V segment lost 3 bases, leaving 10 bases of the junction unmatched. The CDR3 spells CAWRTWTGEKYGYTF. The CDR3 DNA is TGTGCCTGGAGGACCTGGACAGGGGAGAAGTATGGCTACACCTTC.

This clone was recorded many times. V and J are TRBV6-5 and TRBJ2-1, with D perhaps matching TRBD2 (5 bases). The CDR3 sequence is 14 residues long. Germline V gene sequence: CDR1 MNHEY, CDR2 SVGAGI. V was pared by 6 bases and J by 9 bases, with 18 bases between. In nucleotides, the CDR3 is TGTGCCAGCAGCTACACTGAGGGCTGGAGTGAGCAGTTCTTC. It codes for CASSYTEGWSEQFF.

In its sample, this clone was seen a few times. The chain joins TRBV11-3 to TRBJ2-6; D ambiguous. V lost 5 bases to trimming and J lost 0 bases, with 8 bases between them. The CDR3 loop spans 15 amino acids. The germline CDR1 and CDR2 sequences are SGHNT and YENEEA. The chain's CDR3 is CASSPQYSGANVLTF. As DNA, the CDR3 is TGTGCCAGCAGCCCACAGTACTCTGGGGCCAACGTCCTGACTTTC.

The rearrangement joins TRBV2 to TRBJ2-2; D ambiguous. Germline-derived CDR1 and CDR2 are SNHLY and FYNNEI. The V end was cut by 7 bases, the J end by 6 bases, with 12 bases between. This CDR3 comprises 13 residues. The CDR3: CASTWTSAGELFF. For the CDR3, the DNA is TGTGCCAGCACTTGGACGTCCGCCGGGGAGCTGTTTTTT. Variable domain in full (rest from reference TRBV2 and TRBJ2-2): EPEVTQTPSHQVTQMGQEVILRCVPISNHLYFYWYRQILGQKVEFLVSFYNNEISEKSEIFDDQFSVERPDGSNFTLKIRSTKLEDSAMYFCASTWTSAGELFFGEGSRLTVL.

The chain uses TRBV10-3 and TRBJ1-3; 7 bases are a match to TRBD1. The CDR3 spans 15 residues. Trimming cost V 7 bases and J 2 bases; bases outside gene matches: 8. The V gene's germline CDR1 is ENHRY and CDR2 SYGVKD. This chain's CDR3 is CAIIGEGATGNTIYF. CDR3 DNA: TGTGCCATCATAGGGGAGGGGGCGACTGGAAACACCATATATTTT.

This CDR3 is CASLDSSIPHYGYTF. The CDR3, as DNA: TGTGCCAGCCTGGACAGTTCGATCCCACACTATGGCTACACCTTC. J is TRBJ1-2 and V is TRBV2, with a possible D match to TRBD1 (6 bases). V was trimmed by 8 bases and J by 3 bases, leaving 19 bases between them. The CDR3 runs to 15 residues. Germline V gene lookup returns CDR1 SNHLY and CDR2 FYNNEI.

This clone was seen a few times. V gene TRBV29-1 combines with J gene TRBJ2-3; 11 nucleotides line up with TRBD2. J gave up 0 bases and V 3 bases, and 8 bases lay outside the gene matches. Germline CDR1 and CDR2: SQVTM and ANQGSEA. The CDR3 extends over 17 amino acids. DNA of the CDR3: TGCAGCGTTGAGGGAGGGACTAGCGGCCTTAGCACAGATACGCAGTATTTT. Translating gives CSVEGGTSGLSTDTQYF.

The chain couples TRBV7-8 to TRBJ1-1; D unclear. Looked up from germline, CDR1 is SGHVS and CDR2 is FQNEAQ. CDR3 length: 14 amino acids. V dropped 5 bases and J dropped 5 bases, with 15 bases sitting between them. CDR3 amino acids: CASSPRGLGTEAFF. The CDR3 coding sequence is TGTGCCAGCAGCCCCCGGGGTTTGGGGACTGAAGCTTTCTTT.

The chain carries TRBV29-1 and TRBJ2-1; D possibly corresponds to TRBD1 (6 bases). The V gene lost 1 base and the J gene lost 0 bases, with 13 bases spanning the gap. Germline CDR1 is SQVTM and CDR2 is ANQGSEA. This CDR3 has 16 amino acids. For the CDR3, the DNA is TGCAGCGTTGAAGGGACAGCCTTTATCTCCTACAATGAGCAGTTCTTC. Translation: CSVEGTAFISYNEQFF.

This chain connects TRBV29-1 to TRBJ1-2; 7 nucleotides align to TRBD1. This CDR3 is 16 amino acids long. Germline loops: CDR1 SQVTM, CDR2 ANQGSEA. V was clipped by 0 bases and J by 7 bases; unmatched bases: 14. CDR3 protein: CSVEDPLFRGYSGYTF. The CDR3 nucleotides read TGCAGCGTTGAAGATCCTTTATTCAGGGGGTATAGTGGCTACACCTTC.

V gene TRBV4-1 combines with J gene TRBJ2-7, with TRBD2 identical over 11 bases. Germline-derived CDR1 and CDR2 are MGHRA and YSYEKL. The CDR3 is 15 amino acids. V was pared by 2 bases and J by 4 bases, with 4 bases of the junction left unmatched. Here the CDR3 reads CASSQRLAGLYEQYF. In DNA, the CDR3 is TGCGCCAGCAGCCAAAGACTAGCGGGGTTATACGAGCAGTACTTC.

The rearrangement joins TRBV19 to TRBJ2-2; tentatively, D is TRBD1 (5 bases). V lost 7 bases to trimming and J lost 2 bases, with 14 bases between them. Germline V gene sequence: CDR1 LNHDA, CDR2 SQIVND (reference sequence). The CDR3 covers 15 residues. CDR3 nucleotides: TGTGCCAGTACCCCCAGTAGGGGCAACACCGGGGAGCTGTTTTTT. Translated, it gives CASTPSRGNTGELFF.

This sequence joins TRBV5-1 and TRBJ1-1, with D possibly TRBD1 on 6 matching bases. CDR3 length: 13 residues. V dropped 6 bases and J dropped 4 bases, with 13 bases sitting between them. Per the germline V gene, CDR1 is SGHRS and CDR2 is YFSETQ. CDR3 residues: CASTEGGPTEAFF. As DNA, the CDR3 is TGCGCCAGCACCGAAGGGGGGCCCACTGAAGCTTTCTTT.

The CDR3 region is CASSQRGLNTEAFF. For the CDR3, the DNA is TGCGCCAGCAGCCAAAGAGGTTTGAACACTGAAGCTTTCTTT. V usage is TRBV4-3 and J usage is TRBJ1-1, with D unclear. Between the trimmed V and J ends, which lost 2 bases and 0 bases, there was a span of 7 bases. Germline V gene sequence: CDR1 LGHNA, CDR2 YSLEER. The CDR3 loop spans 14 amino acids.

The chain links TRBV2 to TRBJ1-5; D is possibly TRBD1 (6 bases). The CDR3 extends over 15 amino acids. Germline V lookup: CDR1 SNHLY, CDR2 FYNNEI. With 3 bases removed from V and 5 bases from J, the gap between germline ends came to 14 bases. DNA for the CDR3: TGTGCCAGCAGTGAGGGCAGGGGAAGGGATCAGCCCCAGCATTTT. This sequence encodes CASSEGRGRDQPQHF.

The chain employs TRBV25-1 and TRBJ2-3; tentatively, D is TRBD2 (6 bases). Germline CDR1 is MGHDK and CDR2 is SYGVNS. CDR3 length: 17 amino acids. V was clipped by 3 bases and J by 2 bases, with 18 bases between them. In nucleotides, the CDR3 is TGTGCCAGCAGTGACCTCGCGGCCGGGAGCGACACAGATACGCAGTATTTT. The encoded protein is CASSDLAAGSDTDTQYF. The whole variable domain, remainder taken from reference TRBV25-1 and TRBJ2-3, is EADIYQTPRYLVIGTGKKITLECSQTMGHDKMYWYQQDPGMELHLIHYSYGVNSTEKGDLSSESTVSRIRTEHFPLTLESARPSHTSQYLCASSDLAAGSDTDTQYFGPGTRLTVL.

The chain links TRBV12-2 to TRBJ2-7; whether TRBD1, the table's D call, matches the DNA was not checked. TRBV12-2 represents a pseudogene. The CDR3 covers 16 residues. The CDR3, as DNA: TGTGCAAGTCGCCCTCGGACAGAGAGGGCCGTTTACGAGCAGTACTTC. Its translation: CASRPRTERAVYEQYF.

V is TRBV11-2 and J is TRBJ2-3; no reliable D call. The V and J ends lost 3 bases and 4 bases respectively, with 11 bases between them. The germline V gene has CDR1 SGHAT and CDR2 FQNNGV. The CDR3 sequence is 14 residues long. CDR3 in amino acids: CASSFLSGPDTQYF. CDR3 in DNA: TGTGCCAGCAGCTTTCTGTCCGGGCCAGATACGCAGTATTTT.

Only one count was recorded for this clone. The J gene is TRBJ1-5, the V gene TRBV15; TRBD1 might be the D (5 bases). Germline-derived CDR1 and CDR2 are LNHNV and YYDKDF (reference sequence). V was clipped by 1 base and J by 7 bases, with 20 bases between them. This CDR3 region has 17 residues. CDR3 amino acids: CATSRGRGRGFFQPQHF. DNA of the CDR3: TGTGCCACCAGCAGAGGGAGGGGTCGGGGATTTTTCCAGCCCCAGCATTTT.

V and J are TRBV14 and TRBJ1-1, with no clear D. V was trimmed by 1 base and J by 1 base, leaving 10 bases between them. CDR1 and CDR2 from the germline V gene are SGHDN and FVKESK. The CDR3 sequence is 15 residues long. CDR3 sequence reads: CASSQVRGQNTEAFF. The CDR3 nucleotides are TGTGCCAGCAGCCAAGTGAGAGGTCAGAACACTGAAGCTTTCTTT.

This clone was picked up a small number of times. The chain combines TRBV29-1 with TRBJ1-1; D gene unclear. Trimming took off 5 bases at V and 0 bases at J, with 13 bases between the two ends. Germline CDR1 SQVTM, CDR2 ANQGSEA. The CDR3 length is 14 residues. In DNA, the CDR3 is TGCAGCGTTAAGTCCGCTGGAATGAACACTGAAGCTTTCTTT. This gives the protein CSVKSAGMNTEAFF. The full variable domain, with the rest looked up from reference TRBV29-1 and TRBJ1-1, is SAVISQKPSRDICQRGTSLTIQCQVDSQVTMMFWYRQQPGQSLTLIATANQGSEATYESGFVIDKFPISRPNLTFSTLTVSNMSPEDSSIYLCSVKSAGMNTEAFFGQGTRLTVV.

This chain uses TRBV29-1 with TRBJ2-7, with D perhaps matching TRBD1 (5 bases). Trimming left V 7 bases short and J 4 bases short, with 17 bases between. This CDR3 is built from 13 residues. Germline CDR1 is SQVTM and CDR2 is ANQGSEA. The CDR3 DNA reads TGCAGCGCCCTACAGGAAAACTTTTACGAGCAGTACTTC. Its translation is CSALQENFYEQYF.